The 11 T cell receptor beta chains presented below share a single source sample, sequenced in a study of CD8+CD57+ T cells in acquired aplastic anemia. Flow cytometry had shown expanded CD8+CD57+ cells in the patients chosen for sequencing. Investigators profiled TCR beta VDJ and CDR3 from genomic DNA template. TCRdb recomputed calls from the reads with MiXCR, one row per CDR3 protein. The profile shows 170,000 or so distinct CDR3 sequences, 45% to 50% of them singletons. The specimen was sorted CD4+, CD8+, or CD8+CD57+ T cells (not recorded which) from PBMCs. The receptors come from a human donor with aplastic anemia.

This clonotype was recorded at least ten times. The chain has TRBV6-1 and TRBJ1-1; D perhaps matches TRBD1 (5 bases). This CDR3 spans 15 amino acids. Germline assignment: CDR1 MNHNS and CDR2 SASEGT. Trimming pared 8 bases from V and 1 base from J, leaving 17 bases between. In DNA, the CDR3 is TGTGCCAGCGAGCCCAGGTGGGGCTCGAACACTGAAGCTTTCTTT. Protein product: CASEPRWGSNTEAFF.

The V gene is TRBV19, the J gene TRBJ1-6, with 8 bases identical to TRBD1. The CDR3 contains 14 residues. V shed 6 bases and J 10 bases; nucleotides not matched to a gene: 8. Per germline, CDR1 LNHDA and CDR2 SQIVND (reference sequence). The CDR3 protein is CASSLQGGRSPLHF. In DNA, the CDR3 is TGTGCCAGTAGCCTACAGGGGGGGAGGTCACCCCTCCACTTT.

This clonotype has just a few counts. The junction and the germline gene differ at one end; a read error may be behind it. The rearrangement uses TRBV6-6 and TRBJ1-1; 10 bases line up with TRBD1. Germline V gene data show CDR1 as MNHNY and CDR2 as SVGAGI (reference sequence). The CDR3 loop spans 16 amino acids. The CDR3, as DNA: TGTGCCAGCAGTGACTCTTTCGGACAGGGGGACACTGAAGCTTTCTTT. Amino acids: CASSDSFGQGDTEAFF.

In regard to this clonotype: This clone may be a read error of a much larger clone one base away. V and J are TRBV6-2 or TRBV6-3 and TRBJ2-3; D is ambiguous. CDR3 size: 12 residues. Germline V gene data show CDR1 as MNHEY and CDR2 as SVGEGT. The germline V and J ends were trimmed by 2 bases and 5 bases, with 5 bases remaining between them. The CDR3 DNA reads as TGTGCCAGCAGTTACCCAGAAGATACGCAGTATTTT. This encodes CASSYPEDTQYF.

The rearrangement joins TRBV6-6 to TRBJ1-2; D unresolved. V lost 4 bases, J lost 12 bases, and 12 bases lay in between. The CDR3 is 11 amino acids. Germline lookup yields CDR1 MNHNY and CDR2 SVGAGI (reference sequence). The CDR3 region is CASSSLAANTF. DNA for the CDR3: TGTGCCAGCAGTTCTCTCGCGGCTAACACCTTC.

This clonotype was counted many times. This sequence joins TRBV19 and TRBJ2-3; 13 positions agree with TRBD2. CDR1 and CDR2 (germline): LNHDA, SQIVND (reference sequence). CDR3 size: 17 residues. V lost 4 bases and J lost 5; bases outside the gene matches: 9. The chain's CDR3 is CASSTKLAGGLGDTQYF. CDR3 bases: TGTGCCAGTAGTACTAAACTAGCGGGAGGGCTTGGAGATACGCAGTATTTT.

Many counts were recorded for this clonotype. This chain uses TRBV7-9 with TRBJ2-1, with 9 positions matching TRBD2. Germline trimming cut 5 bases from V and 4 bases from J; bases unmatched to any gene: 9. Per germline, CDR1 SEHNR and CDR2 FQNEAQ (reference sequence). The CDR3 is made up of 16 amino acids. DNA for the CDR3: TGTGCCAGCAGCCTTTCGACTAGCGGAACTTACAATGAGCAGTTCTTC. As protein: CASSLSTSGTYNEQFF. Variable domain in full (rest from reference TRBV7-9 and TRBJ2-1): DTGVSQNPRHKITKRGQNVTFRCDPISEHNRLYWYRQTLGQGPEFLTYFQNEAQLEKSRLLSDRFSAERPKGSFSTLEIQRTEQGDSAMYLCASSLSTSGTYNEQFFGPGTRLTVL.

This rearrangement joins TRBV25-1 to TRBJ2-3; the match to TRBD2 covers 9 bases. Germline CDR1 and CDR2: MGHDK and SYGVNS. V dropped 3 bases and J dropped 0; count of bases not matched to a gene: 7. This CDR3 is built from 17 residues. The DNA for the CDR3 is TGTGCCAGCAGTGAGGGGCTAGCGGGGCCAAGCACAGATACGCAGTATTTT. This translates into CASSEGLAGPSTDTQYF.

This chain connects TRBV4-1 to TRBJ2-7, with 10 positions matching TRBD2. The germline CDR1 and CDR2 sequences are MGHRA and YSYEKL. There are 15 residues in the CDR3. Germline trimming cut 5 bases from V and 5 bases from J; bases unmatched to any gene: 9. CDR3 nucleotides: TGCGCCAGCAGCTTAAAAGCGGGAGGGCCTAACGAGCAGTACTTC. It encodes CASSLKAGGPNEQYF.

The rearrangement links TRBV5-1 to TRBJ2-1, with 11 bases aligning to TRBD1. Trimming at V came to 5 bases and at J to 7 bases, leaving 11 bases not matched to a gene. CDR1 SGHRS and CDR2 YFSETQ come from the germline V gene. This CDR3 region has 16 residues. The CDR3 nucleotides read TGCGCCAGCAGTTTACGGGACAGGGGGTCGAGGAATGAGCAGTTCTTC. Translating gives CASSLRDRGSRNEQFF.

For this clonotype: The germline gene is not matched at one end of the junction; a read error may be the cause. The chain is built from TRBV7-8 and TRBJ2-7; the D gene is possibly TRBD2 (6 bases). Germline loops: CDR1 SGHVS, CDR2 FQNEAQ. This CDR3 has 15 residues. The CDR3 sequence: CANSPRGSGHYEQYF. The DNA of the CDR3 is TGTGCCAACAGCCCCCGGGGGAGCGGGCACTACGAGCAATACTTC.